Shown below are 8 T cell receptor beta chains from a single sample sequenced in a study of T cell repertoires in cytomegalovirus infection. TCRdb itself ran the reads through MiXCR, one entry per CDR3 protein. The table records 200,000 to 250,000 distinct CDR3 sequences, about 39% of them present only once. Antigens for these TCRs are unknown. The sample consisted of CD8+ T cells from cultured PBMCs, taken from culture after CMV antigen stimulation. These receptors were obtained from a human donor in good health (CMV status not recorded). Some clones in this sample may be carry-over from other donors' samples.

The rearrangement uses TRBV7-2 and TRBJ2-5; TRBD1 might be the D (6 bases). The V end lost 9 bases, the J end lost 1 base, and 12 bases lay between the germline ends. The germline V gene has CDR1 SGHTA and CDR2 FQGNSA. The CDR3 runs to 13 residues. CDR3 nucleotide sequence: TGTGCCAGATATTGGACAGCCCAAGAGACCCAGTACTTC. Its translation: CARYWTAQETQYF.

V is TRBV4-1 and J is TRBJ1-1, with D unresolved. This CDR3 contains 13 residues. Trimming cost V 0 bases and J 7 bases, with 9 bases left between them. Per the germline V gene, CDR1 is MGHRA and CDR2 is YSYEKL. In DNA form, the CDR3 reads TGCGCCAGCAGCCAAGATCACCTCTTTGAAGCTTTCTTT. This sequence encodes CASSQDHLFEAFF.

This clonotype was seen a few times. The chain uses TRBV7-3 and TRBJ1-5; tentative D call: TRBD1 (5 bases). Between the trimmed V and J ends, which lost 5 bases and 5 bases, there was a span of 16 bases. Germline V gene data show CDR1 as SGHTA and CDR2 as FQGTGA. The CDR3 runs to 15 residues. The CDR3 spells CASSPGAGVDQPQHF. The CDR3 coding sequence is TGTGCCAGCAGCCCCGGCGCGGGGGTAGATCAGCCCCAGCATTTT.

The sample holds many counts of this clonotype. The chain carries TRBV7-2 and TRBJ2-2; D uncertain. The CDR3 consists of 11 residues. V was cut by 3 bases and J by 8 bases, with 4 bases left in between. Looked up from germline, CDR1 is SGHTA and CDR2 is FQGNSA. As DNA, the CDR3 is TGTGCCAGCAGCTTGTGGGGGGAGCTGTTTTTT. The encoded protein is CASSLWGELFF.

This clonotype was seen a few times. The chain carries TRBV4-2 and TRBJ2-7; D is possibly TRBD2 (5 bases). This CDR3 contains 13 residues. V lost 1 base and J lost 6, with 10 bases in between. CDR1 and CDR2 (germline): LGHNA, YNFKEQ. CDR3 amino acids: CASSQALVTEQYF. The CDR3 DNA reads TGTGCCAGCAGCCAAGCACTAGTAACCGAGCAGTACTTC.

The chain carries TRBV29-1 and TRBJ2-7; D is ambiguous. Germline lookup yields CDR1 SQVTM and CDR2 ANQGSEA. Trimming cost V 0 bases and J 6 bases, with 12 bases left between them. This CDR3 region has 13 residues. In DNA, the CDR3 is TGCAGCGTTGAAGATCGGCAAGGCGGCGAGCAGTACTTC. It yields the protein CSVEDRQGGEQYF.

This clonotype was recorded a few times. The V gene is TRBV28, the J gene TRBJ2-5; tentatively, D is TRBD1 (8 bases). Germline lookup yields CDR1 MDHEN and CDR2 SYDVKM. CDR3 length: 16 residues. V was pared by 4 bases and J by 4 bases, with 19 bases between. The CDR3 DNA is TGTGCCAGCAGTTCGGACAGGGAGGGGGGGGGAGAGACCCAGTACTTC. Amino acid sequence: CASSSDREGGGETQYF.

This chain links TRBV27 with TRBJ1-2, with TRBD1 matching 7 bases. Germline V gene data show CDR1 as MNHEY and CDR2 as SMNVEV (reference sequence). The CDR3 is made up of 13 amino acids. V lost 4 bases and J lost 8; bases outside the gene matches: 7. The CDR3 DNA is TGTGCCAGCAGTTCGGGACAGTCGGGAGGCTACACCTTC. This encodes CASSSGQSGGYTF.